One sample yielded the 28 T cell receptor beta chains listed below, sequenced in a study of T cells in Graves' hyperthyroidism and ophthalmopathy. What was amplified from RNA transcripts were TCR beta CDR3 regions. An initial round of RT-PCR targeting the TCR CDR3 relied on the HTBI primer set. TCRdb re-called the multiplex PCR reads through MiXCR, storing one row per CDR3 protein. The sample gives 500,000 to 650,000 distinct CDR3 sequences, under 20% of which show up once; approximately 15% is in the top ten. The sequenced sample was blood. The receptors derive from a young woman with Graves' ophthalmopathy.

This clonotype was picked up many times. The gene calls are TRBV7-3 and TRBJ2-2, with a weak D call TRBD2 (6 bases). V dropped 1 base and J dropped 5 bases, with 14 bases sitting between them. The CDR3 length is 16 residues. Germline CDR1 and CDR2: SGHTA and FQGTGA. For the CDR3, the DNA is TGTGCCAGCAGCTTAAACCCTAGCGTAAGGACCGGGGAGCTGTTTTTT. This translates into CASSLNPSVRTGELFF.

In this sample, this clonotype turned up many times. This rearrangement joins TRBV5-1 to TRBJ2-1; TRBD1 matches at 10 bases. Germline V gene sequence: CDR1 SGHRS, CDR2 YFSETQ. The CDR3 is 15 amino acids. The junction had 1 base not matched to a gene; V was cut back by 0 bases and J by 4 bases. As DNA, the CDR3 is TGCGCCAGCAGCTTGGGGGGACAGGGGTACAATGAGCAGTTCTTC. Translating it yields CASSLGGQGYNEQFF.

This clonotype was counted at least ten times. The chain recombines TRBV7-2 with TRBJ2-3; 7 bases match TRBD1. CDR3 length equals 17 residues. With V trimmed by 4 bases and J by 2 bases, 12 bases remained unmatched. Germline V gene sequence: CDR1 SGHTA, CDR2 FQGNSA. CDR3 in amino acids: CASSSATGDGDTDTQYF. DNA for the CDR3: TGTGCCAGCAGCTCAGCAACAGGGGACGGGGACACAGATACGCAGTATTTT.

The table lists this clonotype with many counts. This chain uses TRBV30 with TRBJ1-2, with 7 bases matching TRBD1. The CDR3 has 14 residues. Germline CDR1 and CDR2: GTSNPN and SVGIG (reference sequence). V shed 2 bases and J 5 bases; nucleotides not matched to a gene: 8. DNA of the CDR3: TGTGCCTGGAGTCCCGGGACAGCCGCGTATGGCTACACCTTC. Its protein is CAWSPGTAAYGYTF.

This clonotype showed up just a few times. The chain has TRBV5-1 and TRBJ2-3; perhaps TRBD2 as D (6 bases). V dropped 4 bases and J dropped 6 bases, with 18 bases sitting between them. Germline values: CDR1 SGHRS, CDR2 YFSETQ. The CDR3 is 15 amino acids. CDR3 sequence: CASSLGGTLADTQYF. CDR3 coding DNA: TGCGCCAGCAGCCTGGGCGGGACGTTGGCTGATACGCAGTATTTT.

The chain links TRBV27 to TRBJ2-7, with TRBD1 identical over 9 bases. Germline loops: CDR1 MNHEY, CDR2 SMNVEV (reference sequence). The V gene end was trimmed by 5 bases and the J gene end by 2 bases; junction bases not matched to a gene: 7. This CDR3 spans 15 amino acids. The CDR3 protein is CASSHAGTGTYEQYF. The CDR3 DNA reads TGTGCCAGCAGTCACGCCGGGACAGGGACCTACGAGCAGTACTTC.

For this clonotype: This may stem from a read error, because a much larger clone lies one nucleotide away. This rearrangement joins TRBV28 to TRBJ2-5; D possibly corresponds to TRBD2 (5 bases). Per germline, CDR1 MDHEN and CDR2 SYDVKM. V was clipped by 4 bases and J by 5 bases, with 20 bases between them. The CDR3 length is 16 residues. CDR3 in DNA: TGTGCCAGCAGTTATCCCCTCTTGAGGGATAGGGAGACCCAGTACTTC. It is translated as CASSYPLLRDRETQYF.

The chain links TRBV4-2 to TRBJ2-1, with 9 bases fitting TRBD2. Looked up from germline, CDR1 is LGHNA and CDR2 is YNFKEQ. The J segment lost 8 bases and the V segment lost 0 bases, leaving 2 bases of the junction unmatched. The length of the CDR3 is 14 residues. Here the CDR3 reads CASSQEGLAHEQFF. CDR3 DNA sequence: TGTGCCAGCAGCCAAGAGGGACTAGCCCATGAGCAGTTCTTC.

In the case of this clonotype: At one end the junction does not follow the germline gene, possibly because of a read error. This sequence joins TRBV28 and TRBJ1-3; D is unresolved. The CDR3 loop spans 13 amino acids. The germline V gene has CDR1 MDHEN and CDR2 SYDVKM. The CDR3 DNA is TGTGCCAGCAGTTTATACTCTCGAAACACCATATATTTT. Protein sequence: CASSLYSRNTIYF.

Many counts were recorded for this clonotype. The rearrangement links TRBV27 to TRBJ2-1; 10 positions agree with TRBD1. Per the germline V gene, CDR1 is MNHEY and CDR2 is SMNVEV (reference sequence). CDR3 length equals 15 residues. V shed 4 bases and J 2 bases; nucleotides not matched to a gene: 2. The CDR3 loop reads CASSSGTGAYNEQFF. The CDR3 DNA follows: TGTGCCAGCAGTTCGGGGACAGGGGCCTACAATGAGCAGTTCTTC.

This sequence joins TRBV18 and TRBJ1-3; 10 bases map to TRBD1. Germline V gene data show CDR1 as KGHSH and CDR2 as LQKENI. The V segment lost 4 bases and the J segment 1 base; nucleotides outside the gene matches: 4. The length of the CDR3 is 16 residues. CDR3 amino acids: CASSHSDRGSGNTIYF. CDR3 DNA sequence: TGTGCCAGCTCACACTCGGACAGGGGGTCTGGAAACACCATATATTTT.

Ten or more counts support this clonotype. The genes are TRBV9 and TRBJ2-3; 8 bases map to TRBD2. CDR1 and CDR2 (germline): SGDLS, YYNGEE. The CDR3 spans 16 residues. The V gene end was trimmed by 0 bases and the J gene end by 2 bases; junction bases not matched to a gene: 5. The CDR3 loop reads CASSVAAGGTTDTQYF. CDR3 DNA: TGTGCCAGCAGCGTAGCGGCGGGAGGTACCACAGATACGCAGTATTTT.

This clonotype has at least ten counts. V usage is TRBV6-5 and J usage is TRBJ2-1, with 10 bases lining up with TRBD2. CDR1 is MNHEY, CDR2 SVGAGI, per germline. This CDR3 spans 15 amino acids. J was trimmed by 5 bases and V by 0 bases; bases with no gene match: 1. The CDR3 region has the DNA TGTGCCAGCAGTTACTCGGGGACTAGCGACAATGAGCAGTTCTTC. Encoded protein: CASSYSGTSDNEQFF.

In this sample, this clonotype turned up once. A much bigger clone sits one base away, suggesting this may be a read error. The genes are TRBV29-1 and TRBJ1-1, with unresolved D. CDR1 SQVTM and CDR2 ANQGSEA come from the germline V gene. This CDR3 has 15 residues. Trimming removed 0 bases from V and 7 bases from J, with 18 bases in between. The DNA for the CDR3 is TGCAGCGTTGAAGATCTTGGGAAAGAGGATAGTGAAGCTTTCTTT. Its protein is CSVEDLGKEDSEAFF. Full variable domain (outside the CDR3, taken from reference TRBV29-1 and TRBJ1-1): SAVISQKPSRDICQRGTSLTIQCQVDSQVTMMFWYRQQPGQSLTLIATANQGSEATYESGFVIDKFPISRPNLTFSTLTVSNMSPEDSSIYLCSVEDLGKEDSEAFFGQGTRLTVV.

This clonotype has ten or more counts. The chain couples TRBV4-1 to TRBJ1-5; possibly TRBD1 for D (5 bases). The CDR3 is made up of 14 amino acids. Germline values: CDR1 MGHRA, CDR2 YSYEKL. The ends were cut back, 0 bases at V and 6 bases at J, with 9 bases in the middle. CDR3 in DNA: TGCGCCAGCAGCCAAGATCCCCAGGGTCAGCCCCAGCATTTT. It codes for CASSQDPQGQPQHF.

As regards this clonotype: The junction differs from germline at one of its ends, possibly a read error. The J gene is TRBJ2-3, the V gene TRBV5-1; D ambiguous. Germline CDR1 reads SGHRS; CDR2 reads YFSETQ. CDR3 length equals 17 residues. The CDR3: CASSQEIGGELGDTQYF. The CDR3 DNA is TGTGCCAGCAGCCAAGAAATAGGCGGAGAGCTAGGAGATACGCAGTATTTT.

The rearrangement joins TRBV4-3 to TRBJ1-6; D gene ambiguous. CDR1 is LGHNA, CDR2 YSLEER, per germline. Trimming removed 1 base at V and 7 bases at J, with 17 bases between. There are 17 residues in the CDR3. CDR3 sequence: CASSQVQVGSYNSPLHF. The CDR3 DNA is TGCGCCAGCAGCCAAGTTCAAGTTGGCTCGTACAATTCACCCCTCCACTTT.

This clonotype has more than one count but fewer than ten. The CDR3 DNA reads TGCAGCGTTGACCGACCGGGGTTCTACAATGAGCAGTTCTTC. This gives the protein CSVDRPGFYNEQFF. The rearrangement joins TRBV29-1 to TRBJ2-1, with D possibly being TRBD2 (5 bases). Trimming pared 3 bases from V and 3 bases from J, leaving 12 bases between. This CDR3 spans 14 amino acids. Germline CDR1 SQVTM, CDR2 ANQGSEA.

This clonotype was observed many times. V gene TRBV7-8 combines with J gene TRBJ2-7, with D perhaps TRBD2 (5 bases). The CDR3 covers 13 residues. The germline CDR1 and CDR2 sequences are SGHVS and FQNEAQ. The ends were cut back, 8 bases at V and 6 bases at J, with 17 bases in the middle. CDR3 protein: CASGTREFGEQYF. For the CDR3, the DNA is TGTGCCAGCGGAACTAGAGAATTCGGCGAGCAGTACTTC. Using reference TRBV7-8 and TRBJ2-7 for the parts outside the CDR3, the full variable domain is GAGVSQSPRYKVAKRGQDVALRCDPISGHVSLFWYQQALGQGPEFLTYFQNEAQLDKSGLPSDRFFAERPEGSVSTLKIQRTQQEDSAVYLCASGTREFGEQYFGPGTRLTVT.

This clonotype occurred many times. J is TRBJ2-5 and V is TRBV2; TRBD2 matches 7 bases. Germline CDR1 SNHLY, CDR2 FYNNEI. This CDR3 has 13 residues. V lost 5 bases, J lost 7 bases, and 7 bases stayed unmatched. CDR3 in DNA: TGTGCCAGCAGTCAGACTATAGCGGGGACCCAGTACTTC. Translated: CASSQTIAGTQYF.

This clonotype occurred a few times. The V gene is TRBV3-1, the J gene TRBJ1-2; D might be TRBD1 (5 bases). V gave up 3 bases and J gave up 8 bases, with 16 bases separating them. The CDR3 covers 14 residues. From germline, CDR1 is LGHDT and CDR2 YNNKEL (reference sequence). The CDR3 spells CASSQGVGVAGYTF. The CDR3 nucleotides are TGTGCCAGCAGCCAGGGGGTAGGGGTCGCGGGCTACACCTTC.

The table lists this clonotype with a few counts. The V gene is TRBV2, the J gene TRBJ2-3; possibly TRBD2 for D (6 bases). CDR3 size: 16 residues. Germline CDR1 reads SNHLY; CDR2 reads FYNNEI. The germline V and J ends were trimmed by 9 bases and 0 bases, with 19 bases remaining between them. The CDR3 sequence: CARPRLVRTSTDTQYF. CDR3 DNA: TGTGCCAGACCCCGACTAGTACGGACTAGCACAGATACGCAGTATTTT. Full variable domain (missing parts from reference TRBV2 and TRBJ2-3): EPEVTQTPSHQVTQMGQEVILRCVPISNHLYFYWYRQILGQKVEFLVSFYNNEISEKSEIFDDQFSVERPDGSNFTLKIRSTKLEDSAMYFCARPRLVRTSTDTQYFGPGTRLTVL.

CDR3 amino acids: CATNTQGSTDTQYF. In nucleotides, the CDR3 is TGTGCCACCAACACCCAGGGGAGCACAGATACGCAGTATTTT. This chain joins TRBV10-3 and TRBJ2-3; a weak D match, TRBD1 (6 bases). In germline, CDR1 is ENHRY, CDR2 SYGVKD. CDR3 length: 14 residues. The germline V and J ends were trimmed by 10 bases and 0 bases, with 14 bases remaining between them.

This clonotype was picked up many times. CDR3 loop: CASSYGRTSTWEQYF. For the CDR3, the DNA is TGTGCCAGCAGCTATGGACGGACTTCAACGTGGGAGCAGTACTTC. V and J are TRBV5-5 and TRBJ2-7; TRBD2 is a possible D gene (5 bases). Looked up from germline, CDR1 is SGHKS and CDR2 is YYEKEE (reference sequence). Trimming left V 3 bases short and J 7 bases short, with 20 bases between. The CDR3 extends over 15 amino acids. The entire variable domain, with the rest obtained from reference TRBV5-5 and TRBJ2-7, is as follows: DAGVTQSPTHLIKTRGQQVTLRCSPISGHKSVSWYQQVLGQGPQFIFQYYEKEERGRGNFPDRFSARQFPNYSSELNVNALLLGDSALYLCASSYGRTSTWEQYFGPGTRLTVT.

The chain is built from TRBV7-9 and TRBJ1-3; D may be TRBD1 (5 bases). This CDR3 comprises 15 residues. Trimming took 1 base from V and 4 from J, leaving 11 bases between them. Looked up from germline, CDR1 is SEHNR and CDR2 is FQNEAQ (reference sequence). In DNA, the CDR3 is TGTGCCAGCAGCTTAGTAAACAGGTCAGGAAACACCATATATTTT. As protein: CASSLVNRSGNTIYF.

This clonotype appeared many times. The CDR3: CAISEGQLYGYTF. The CDR3 nucleotides read TGTGCCATCAGTGAGGGACAACTCTATGGCTACACCTTC. This chain links TRBV10-3 with TRBJ1-2, with D tentatively TRBD1 (5 bases). Germline CDR1 ENHRY, CDR2 SYGVKD. This CDR3 contains 13 residues. Trimming removed 2 bases from V and 4 bases from J, with 8 bases in between.

In the case of this clonotype: This sequence may be a read error, since a much larger clone differs from it by one base. The chain links TRBV6-1 to TRBJ2-3; 12 bases align to TRBD2. Trimming at V came to 7 bases and at J to 2 bases, leaving 7 bases not matched to a gene. Germline V gives CDR1 MNHNS, CDR2 SASEGT. The CDR3 consists of 16 residues. The CDR3 reads CASNRRLAGVTDTQYF. CDR3 DNA sequence: TGTGCCAGCAACAGAAGACTAGCGGGGGTCACAGATACGCAGTATTTT.

This clonotype was observed at least ten times. J is TRBJ2-1 and V is TRBV6-2 or TRBV6-3; 8 positions match TRBD2. The J segment lost 4 bases and the V segment lost 7 bases, leaving 21 bases of the junction unmatched. CDR1 and CDR2 from the germline V gene are MNHEY and SVGEGT. The CDR3 totals 19 residues. CDR3 region: CASKSGGGPGGRGYNEQFF. Here the CDR3 DNA reads TGTGCCAGCAAAAGCGGGGGCGGGCCGGGCGGCCGAGGTTACAATGAGCAGTTCTTC.